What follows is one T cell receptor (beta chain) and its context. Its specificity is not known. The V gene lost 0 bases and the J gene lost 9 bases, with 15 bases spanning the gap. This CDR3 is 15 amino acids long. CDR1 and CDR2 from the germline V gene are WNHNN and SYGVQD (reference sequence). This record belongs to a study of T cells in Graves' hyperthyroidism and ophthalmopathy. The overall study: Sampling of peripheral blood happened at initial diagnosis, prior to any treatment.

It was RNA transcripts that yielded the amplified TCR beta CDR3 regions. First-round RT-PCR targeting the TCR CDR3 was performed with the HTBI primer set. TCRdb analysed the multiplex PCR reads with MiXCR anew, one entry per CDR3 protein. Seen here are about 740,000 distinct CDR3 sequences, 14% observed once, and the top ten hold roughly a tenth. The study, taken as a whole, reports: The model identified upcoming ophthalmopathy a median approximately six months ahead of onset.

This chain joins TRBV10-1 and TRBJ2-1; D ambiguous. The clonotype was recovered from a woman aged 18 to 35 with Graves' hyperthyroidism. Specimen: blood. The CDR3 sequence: CASSESSVGHVEQFF. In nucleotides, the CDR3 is TGCGCCAGCAGTGAGTCGTCGGTCGGGCACGTTGAGCAGTTCTTC.